The rows below give T cell receptor beta chains drawn from one sample of a study of T cell responses to AZD1222 COVID-19 vaccine. Only in-frame clones appear in the TCRdb table, and some are missing; sequencing was by immunoSEQ multiplex PCR. Of 180,000 or so clones in the sample, approximately 91% are singletons; the top ten hold approximately 1.8%. The sample consisted of peripheral blood, taken on day 0 of AZD1222 vaccination. The receptor set was obtained from an adult in good health. Both conserved end residues are part of each CDR3. A D gene is named only where the DNA matches it firmly. Size is omitted from some rows. Given values are once, few, many or a class for expanded clones.

d_call clone_size j_call v_call cdr3_aa cdr3_nt
- - TRBJ1-1 TRBV18 CASSPIGNSDAKAFF TGTGCCAGCTCACCAATTGGTAACTCGGACGCTAAAGCTTTCTTT
- - TRBJ2-6 TRBV9 CASSVAPGGAVAGANVLTF TGTGCCAGCAGCGTAGCCCCTGGGGGGGCGGTCGCTGGGGCCAACGTCCTGACTTTC
- - TRBJ1-4 TRBV28 CASSLIGGREKLFF TGTGCCAGCAGTTTAATAGGGGGGAGGGAAAAACTGTTTTTT
- - TRBJ2-1 TRBV28 CASSTPLGSYNEQFF TGTGCCAGCAGTACACCTTTGGGGTCCTACAATGAGCAGTTCTTC
- - TRBJ1-2 TRBV27 CASSLGSRPGYGYTF TGTGCCAGCAGTTTAGGCTCCAGGCCCGGCTATGGCTACACCTTC
TRBD2 once TRBJ2-3 TRBV7-2 CASSLRRRSGGAKDTQYF TGTGCCAGCAGCTTACGCCGTAGGTCGGGGGGGGCGAAAGATACGCAGTATTTT
TRBD2 - TRBJ2-2 TRBV5-4 CASSPKGLAGPTGELFF TGTGCCAGCAGCCCAAAGGGGCTAGCGGGGCCCACCGGGGAGCTGTTTTTT
- - TRBJ1-2 TRBV6-6 CASSYGTQWGYTF TGTGCCAGCAGTTATGGAACCCAGTGGGGCTACACCTTC
- - TRBJ2-2 TRBV3-1/TRBV3-2 CASSQSTGELFF TGTGCCAGCAGCCAGAGTACCGGGGAGCTGTTTTTT
- - TRBJ1-2 TRBV3-1/TRBV3-2 CASSQGGMNGYGYTF TGTGCCAGCAGCCAAGGAGGCATGAACGGCTATGGCTACACCTTC
TRBD2 - TRBJ2-1 TRBV3-1/TRBV3-2 CASSRGLAGLNEQFF TGTGCCAGCAGCCGCGGACTAGCGGGATTGAATGAGCAGTTCTTC